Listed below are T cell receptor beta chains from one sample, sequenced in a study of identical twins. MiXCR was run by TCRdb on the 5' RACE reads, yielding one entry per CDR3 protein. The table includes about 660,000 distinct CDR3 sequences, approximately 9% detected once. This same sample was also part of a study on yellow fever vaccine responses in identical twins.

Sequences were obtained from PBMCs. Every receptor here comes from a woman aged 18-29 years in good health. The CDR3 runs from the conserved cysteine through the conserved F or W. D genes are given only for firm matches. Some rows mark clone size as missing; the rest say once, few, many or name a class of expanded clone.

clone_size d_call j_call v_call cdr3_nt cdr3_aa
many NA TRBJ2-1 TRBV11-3 TGTGCCAGCAGCTTTCAACAGGGTGGCCACGAGCAGTTCTTC CASSFQQGGHEQFF
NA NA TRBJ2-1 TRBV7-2 TGTGCCAGCAGCTTAGCGAGCGGCCCGGATGAGCAGTTCTTC CASSLASGPDEQFF
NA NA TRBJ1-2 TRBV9 TGTGCCAGCAGCAACCCGGACGAGGGATCGGGCTATGGCTACACCTTC CASSNPDEGSGYGYTF
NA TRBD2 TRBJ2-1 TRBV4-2 TGTGCCAGCAGCCAACGACCCGGACTGGGGTGGGCTAGCGGCCCTGGGGCCAATGAGCAGTTCTTC CASSQRPGLGWASGPGANEQFF
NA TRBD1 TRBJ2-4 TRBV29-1 TGCAGCGTTGGAGTGGGGGGACAGGGAAACATTCAGTACTTC CSVGVGGQGNIQYF
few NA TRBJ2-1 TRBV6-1 TGTGCGACGGGGGCAGGGCACGACAATGAGCAGTTCTTC CATGAGHDNEQFF
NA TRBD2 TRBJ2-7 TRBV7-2 TGTGCCAGCAGCCGTAGCGGGGCGCGGGAGGGGCACGAGCAGTACTTC CASSRSGAREGHEQYF
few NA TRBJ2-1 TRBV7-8 TGTGCCAGCAGCGGGCAACAGGGCCGTAGCTCCTACAATGAGCAGTTCTTC CASSGQQGRSSYNEQFF
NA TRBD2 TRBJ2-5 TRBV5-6 TGTGCCAGCAGCTTAACAAGGACTAGCGGGTATGAGACCCAGTACTTC CASSLTRTSGYETQYF
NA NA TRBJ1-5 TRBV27 TGTGCCAGCAGTTTAGTGGCAGGCGGGGGCATGTGGGATCAGCCCCAGCATTTT CASSLVAGGGMWDQPQHF
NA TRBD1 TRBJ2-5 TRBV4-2 TGTGCCAGCAGCCAACGGACAGGGGGCGAGGGGCAAGAGACCCAGTACTTC CASSQRTGGEGQETQYF
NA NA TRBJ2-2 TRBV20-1 TGCAGTGCTAGGTACTCCGGGGCGGACCTAAACACCGGGGAGCTGTTTTTT CSARYSGADLNTGELFF
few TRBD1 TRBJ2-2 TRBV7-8 TGTGCCAGCAGCTTAGCGGGACAGGGAATCAACACCGGGGAGCTGTTTTTT CASSLAGQGINTGELFF
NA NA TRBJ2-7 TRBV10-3 TGTGCCATCAGTCGAGGACGGGAATCCTACGAGCAGTACTTC CAISRGRESYEQYF
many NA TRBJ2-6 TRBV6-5 TGTGCCAGCAGTTACTGGGAAACTGGGGCCAACGTCCTGACTTTC CASSYWETGANVLTF
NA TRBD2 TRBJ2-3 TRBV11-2 TGTGCCAGCAGCTCCCCCTCTAGGACTAGCGGGAGGGCCGGGCCAGATACGCAGTATTTT CASSSPSRTSGRAGPDTQYF
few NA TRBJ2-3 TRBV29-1 TGCAGCGTTGACCCAGTAACCAGTAAGACAGATACGCAGTATTTT CSVDPVTSKTDTQYF
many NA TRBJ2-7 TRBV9 TGTGCCAGCAGCGTAGGTACCCAGCTTTTGAACGAGCAGTACTTC CASSVGTQLLNEQYF
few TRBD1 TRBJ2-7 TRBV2 TGTGCCAGCAGTGAGGACAGGGCTGTGAACGAGCAGTACTTC CASSEDRAVNEQYF
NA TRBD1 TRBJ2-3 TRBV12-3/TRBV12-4 TGTGCCAGCAGGGAAAGGACAGGGGGTTCAGATACGCAGTATTTT CASRERTGGSDTQYF
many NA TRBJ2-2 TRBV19 TGTGCCAGTAGTATAAATTCGAACACCGGGGAGCTGTTTTTT CASSINSNTGELFF
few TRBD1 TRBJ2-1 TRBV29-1 TGCAGCGTTGCACAGGGGATCTACAATGAGCAGTTCTTC CSVAQGIYNEQFF
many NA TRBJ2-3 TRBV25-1 TGTGCCAGCAGTGGAAGCCTTAGCGTGGGCACAGATACGCAGTATTTT CASSGSLSVGTDTQYF
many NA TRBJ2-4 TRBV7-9 TGTGCCAGCAGCCACAGGGATTTGACCAAAAACATTCAGTACTTC CASSHRDLTKNIQYF
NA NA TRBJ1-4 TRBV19 TGTGCCAGTAGAAGAGGGTCCGGTGAAAAACTGTTTTTT CASRRGSGEKLFF
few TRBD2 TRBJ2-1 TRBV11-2 TGTGCCAGCAGCTCAGGAGGTAGCGGGAGGATTGAGCAGTTCTTC CASSSGGSGRIEQFF
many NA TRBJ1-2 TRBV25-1 TGTGCCAGCAGTGAACCGGGGCGGTATGGCTACACCTTC CASSEPGRYGYTF
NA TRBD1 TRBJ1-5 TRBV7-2 TGTGCCAGCAGCCCCCGGGACAGGGGAGGCAATCAGCCCCAGCATTTT CASSPRDRGGNQPQHF
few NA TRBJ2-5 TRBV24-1 TGTGCCACCAGTGATCCCAATACAGGAGAGACCCAGTACTTC CATSDPNTGETQYF
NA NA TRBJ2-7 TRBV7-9 TGTGCCAGCGCGGGGGCAGTCCCTTCCTACGAGCAGTACTTC CASAGAVPSYEQYF
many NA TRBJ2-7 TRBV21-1 TGTGCCAGCAGGGGACAGTGGGACTACTACGAGCAGTACTTC CASRGQWDYYEQYF
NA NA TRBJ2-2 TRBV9 TGTGCCAGCAGCGTAGGGAGGAGCGGGGAGCTGTTTTTT CASSVGRSGELFF
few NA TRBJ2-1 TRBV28 TGTGCCAGCAGTCCCCCTCCTCGCCAAGGAGAGCAGTTCTTC CASSPPPRQGEQFF
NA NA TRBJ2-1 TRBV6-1 TGTGCCAGCATAACTAAAAACCGTCAGCCCTACAATGAGCAGTTCTTC CASITKNRQPYNEQFF
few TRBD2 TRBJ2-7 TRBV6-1 TGTGCCAGCAGTCGCGACCTAGCGGGAGGGCCGGTTCGTGGCGAGCAGTACTTC CASSRDLAGGPVRGEQYF
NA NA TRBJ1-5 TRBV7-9 TGTGCCAGCAGCTTCTTCGGCGGCACTAATCAGCCCCAGCATTTT CASSFFGGTNQPQHF
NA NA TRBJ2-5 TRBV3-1 TGTGCCAGCAGCCAAGAGGCAAGGGGCCAAGAGACCCAGTACTTC CASSQEARGQETQYF
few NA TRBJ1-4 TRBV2 TGTGCCAGCATTCTAGGCCTGGGAGAAAAACTGTTTTTT CASILGLGEKLFF
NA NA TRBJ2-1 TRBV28 TGTGCCAGCAGTTTATACCAGATAAACAATGAGCAGTTCTTC CASSLYQINNEQFF
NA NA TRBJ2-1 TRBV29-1 TGCAGCGTTGAAGGACCATTGGCTGAGCAGTTCTTC CSVEGPLAEQFF
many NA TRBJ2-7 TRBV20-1 TGCAGTGCTAGAAAAGAGACGTCCCTTTACGAGCAGTACTTC CSARKETSLYEQYF
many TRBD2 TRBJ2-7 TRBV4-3 TGCGCCAGCAGCCTAGGCGGGAGTTCGCTCGAGCAGTACTTC CASSLGGSSLEQYF
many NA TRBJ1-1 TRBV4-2 TGTGCCAGCAGCGTTTCGCGGCCGGGGGCGGGCACTGAAGCTTTCTTT CASSVSRPGAGTEAFF
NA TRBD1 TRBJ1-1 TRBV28 TGTGCCAGCAGATCTACAGGGGACAACACTGAAGCTTTCTTT CASRSTGDNTEAFF
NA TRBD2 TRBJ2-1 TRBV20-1 TGCAGTGCTAGAGAATTGGGACTAGCGGGAAAGAGCTCCTATAATGAGCAGTTCTTC CSARELGLAGKSSYNEQFF
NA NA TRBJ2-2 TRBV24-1 TGTGCCACCAGTGATAGTCCGGCCACCGGGGAGCTGTTTTTT CATSDSPATGELFF
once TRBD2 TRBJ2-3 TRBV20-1 TGCAGTGCTAGGGGGAGGGTTGGAGATACGCAGTATTTT CSARGRVGDTQYF
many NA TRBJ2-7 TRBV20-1 TGCAGTGCTAAGGACTACCCCGGGCAGTACTTC CSAKDYPGQYF
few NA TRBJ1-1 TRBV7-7 TGTGCTAGCAGCGTGGACACATTCACTGAAGCTTTCTTT CASSVDTFTEAFF
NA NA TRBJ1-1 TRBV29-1 TGCAGCGTCACCTTCCAATCGGGCACTGAAGCTTTCTTT CSVTFQSGTEAFF
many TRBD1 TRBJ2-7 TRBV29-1 TGCAGCGTCCCCGACCGGGACAGGGTCCGCTTC CSVPDRDRVRF
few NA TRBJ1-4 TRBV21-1 TGTGCCAGCAGCAAAAGGACAGTTGCAACTAATGAAAAACTGTTTTTT CASSKRTVATNEKLFF
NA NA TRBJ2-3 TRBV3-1 TGTGCCAGCAGTCGTTGGACGGGCACAGATACGCAGTATTTT CASSRWTGTDTQYF